One T cell receptor beta chain is described in this entry. This record belongs to a study of CD8 T cells in Susac syndrome. Looking at the study overall: Susac syndrome patients were untreated, on corticosteroids with some adding intravenous immunoglobulin, or on intravenous immunoglobulin only.

The V and J ends lost 5 bases and 0 bases respectively, with 5 bases between them. Germline V CDR1 and CDR2: SGHVS, FQNEAQ. There are 13 residues in the CDR3. Patients with Susac syndrome met the recently defined diagnostic criteria for definite or probable disease. Reverse transcription used about 0.5 to 1 ug RNA and random hexamers. Amplification of TCR beta CDR3 across 54 Vbeta and 13 Jbeta was performed with immunoSEQ multiplex PCR. MiXCR, run by TCRdb on the immunoSEQ multiplex PCR reads, gives a single entry per CDR3 protein. The sample has around 200,000 distinct CDR3 sequences, roughly 94% seen once.

Sequencing was carried out using CD4+ T cells from PBMCs. The receptor was derived from a human donor with Susac syndrome. The chain has TRBV7-8 and TRBJ2-1, with D perhaps matching TRBD2 (5 bases). The CDR3 nucleotides are TGTGCCAGCAGCGAGGGCTCCTACAATGAGCAGTTCTTC. Translation: CASSEGSYNEQFF.